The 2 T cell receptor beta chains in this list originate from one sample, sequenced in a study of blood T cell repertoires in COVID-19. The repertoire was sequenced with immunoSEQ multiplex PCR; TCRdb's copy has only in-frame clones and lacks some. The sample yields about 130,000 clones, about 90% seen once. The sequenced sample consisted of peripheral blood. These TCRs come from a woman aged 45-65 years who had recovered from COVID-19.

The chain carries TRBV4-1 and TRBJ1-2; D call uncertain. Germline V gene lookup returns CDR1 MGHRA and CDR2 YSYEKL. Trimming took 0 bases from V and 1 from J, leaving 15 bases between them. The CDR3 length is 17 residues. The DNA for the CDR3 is TGCGCCAGCAGCCAAGATGACGGATTTTCGGGTAACTATGGCTACACCTTC. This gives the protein CASSQDDGFSGNYGYTF.

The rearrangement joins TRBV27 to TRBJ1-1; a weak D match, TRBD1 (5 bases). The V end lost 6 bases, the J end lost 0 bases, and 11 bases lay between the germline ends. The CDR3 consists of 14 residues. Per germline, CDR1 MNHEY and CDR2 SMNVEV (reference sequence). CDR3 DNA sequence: TGTGCCAGCAGCTCGACAGTAATGAACACTGAAGCTTTCTTT. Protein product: CASSSTVMNTEAFF.